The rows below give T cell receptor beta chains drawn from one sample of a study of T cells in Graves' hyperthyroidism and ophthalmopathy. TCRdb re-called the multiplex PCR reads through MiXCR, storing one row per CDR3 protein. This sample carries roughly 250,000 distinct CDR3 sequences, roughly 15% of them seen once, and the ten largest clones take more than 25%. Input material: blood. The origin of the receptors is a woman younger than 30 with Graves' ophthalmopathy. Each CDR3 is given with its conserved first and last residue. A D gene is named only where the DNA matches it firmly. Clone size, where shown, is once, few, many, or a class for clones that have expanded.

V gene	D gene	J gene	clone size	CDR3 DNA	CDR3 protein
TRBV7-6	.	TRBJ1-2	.	TGTGCCAGCAGCGCCAGGGGCGAGAGGGGCTACACCTTC	CASSARGERGYTF
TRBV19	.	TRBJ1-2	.	TGTGCCAGTGTCCAGGGGCCCACGGGCGGCTACACCTTC	CASVQGPTGGYTF
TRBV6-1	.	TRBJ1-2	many	TGTGCCAGCAGTCCGCTGGGGGAATTAGAGGGCTACACCTTC	CASSPLGELEGYTF
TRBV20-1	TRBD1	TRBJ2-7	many	TGCAGTGCTGACCAGGGGGCCGGCGAGCAGTACTTC	CSADQGAGEQYF
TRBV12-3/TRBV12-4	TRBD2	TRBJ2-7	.	TGTGCCAGCAGCCCGTCGGAGCTAGCGGGAAACGCCTACGAGCAGTACTTC	CASSPSELAGNAYEQYF
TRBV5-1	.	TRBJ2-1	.	TGCGCCAGCAGCACGGGAGTGATAGGGTCAGCCTACAATGAGCAGTTCTTC	CASSTGVIGSAYNEQFF
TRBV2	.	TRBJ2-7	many	TGTGCCAGCAGTGAAGCGAAGCCCTACGAGCAGTACTTC	CASSEAKPYEQYF
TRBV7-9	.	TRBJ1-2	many	TGTGCCAGCAGCTTAGCCGGCGCTGGCTACACCTTC	CASSLAGAGYTF
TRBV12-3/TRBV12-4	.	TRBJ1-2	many	TGTGCCAGCAGTTTATTCCCTAACTATGGCTACACCTTC	CASSLFPNYGYTF
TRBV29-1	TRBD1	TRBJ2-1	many	TGCAGCGCGCTGCCGGCGACAGGGGGCTCCTACAATGAGCAGTTCTTC	CSALPATGGSYNEQFF
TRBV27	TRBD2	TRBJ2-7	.	TGTGCCAGCAGTTTAGTTGGGACTAGCGGGAATCACGAGCAGTACTTC	CASSLVGTSGNHEQYF
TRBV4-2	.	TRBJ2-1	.	TGTGCCAGCAGCCAAGATCGGGGACGGGTAGGGTACAATGAGCAGTTCTTC	CASSQDRGRVGYNEQFF
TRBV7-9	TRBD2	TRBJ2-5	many	TGTGCCAGCAGCTTATTCGTCGTTACACTAGGAGCGGGGGGAAAAGAGACCCAGTACTTC	CASSLFVVTLGAGGKETQYF
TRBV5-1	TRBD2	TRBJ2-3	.	TGCGCCAGCAGCTTGGTTGGTAGCGGGGCCCCTAGCACAGATACGCAGTATTTT	CASSLVGSGAPSTDTQYF
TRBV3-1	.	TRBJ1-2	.	TGTGCCAGCAGCTTACTCGACACCTATGGCTACACCTTC	CASSLLDTYGYTF
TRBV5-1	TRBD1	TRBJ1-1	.	TGCGCCAGCAGCTTGGATCCGGGACAGGGGGGGACTGAAGCTTTCTTT	CASSLDPGQGGTEAFF
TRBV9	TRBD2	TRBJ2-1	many	TGTGCCAGCAGCGCCAGACTAGCGGGGGGTCACAATGAGCAGTTCTTC	CASSARLAGGHNEQFF
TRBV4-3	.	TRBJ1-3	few	TGCGCCAGCAGCCAAGGGCCCGGTTCTGGAAACACCATATATTTT	CASSQGPGSGNTIYF
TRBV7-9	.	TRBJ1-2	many	TGTGCCAGCAGCGCGGGTCCGGGTCTTTTCTATGGCTACACCTTC	CASSAGPGLFYGYTF
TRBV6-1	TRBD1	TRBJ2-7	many	TGTGCCAGCAGTTGGGGGACAGGCGATTTCTACGAGCAGTACTTC	CASSWGTGDFYEQYF
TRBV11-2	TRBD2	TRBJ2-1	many	TGTGCCAGCAGCTCCCTGAATAGCGGGACCCACAATGAGCAGTTCTTC	CASSSLNSGTHNEQFF
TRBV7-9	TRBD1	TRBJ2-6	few	TGTGCCAGCAGGTCTTTCGGGACAGGGATATCTGGGGCCAACGTCCTGACTTTC	CASRSFGTGISGANVLTF
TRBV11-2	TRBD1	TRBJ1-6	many	TGTGCCAGCAGCTTACGGACAGGTCCCTCCTATAATTCACCCCTCCACTTT	CASSLRTGPSYNSPLHF
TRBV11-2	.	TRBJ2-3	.	TGTGCCAGCAGCTTAGTCATGGGGGACCGGCGGGACACAGATACGCAGTATTTT	CASSLVMGDRRDTDTQYF
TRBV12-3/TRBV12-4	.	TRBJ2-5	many	TGTGCCAGCAGTGGGGGGCGCGCTTTGGAGACCCAGTACTTC	CASSGGRALETQYF
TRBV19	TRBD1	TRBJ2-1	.	TGTGCCAGTAGTACCAGGGGGAATTACAATGAGCAGTTCTTC	CASSTRGNYNEQFF
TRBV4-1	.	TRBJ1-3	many	TGCGCCAGCAGCCGAGACTCTGGAAACACCATATATTTT	CASSRDSGNTIYF
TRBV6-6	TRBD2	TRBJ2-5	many	TGTGCCAGCAGTTACGGGCGGGGGGTTGTACAGACCCAGTACTTC	CASSYGRGVVQTQYF
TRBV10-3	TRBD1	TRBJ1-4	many	TGTGCCATCAGTGAATCGACACCGGGACAGCCGAATGAAAAACTGTTTTTT	CAISESTPGQPNEKLFF
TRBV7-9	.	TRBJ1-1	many	TGTGCCAGCAGCTTATCGACAGAGTGGGACACTGAAGCTTTCTTT	CASSLSTEWDTEAFF
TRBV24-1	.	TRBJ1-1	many	TGTGCCACCAGCCTGGGACGGAAAGCTTTCTTT	CATSLGRKAFF
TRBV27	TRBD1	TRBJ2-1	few	TGTGCCAGCAGAACAGGGGCCTATCCCTACAATGGGCAGTTCTTC	CASRTGAYPYNGQFF
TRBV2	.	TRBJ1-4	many	TGTGCCGCCCTATTCGGGGGCGGACGAGAAAAACTGTTTTTT	CAALFGGGREKLFF
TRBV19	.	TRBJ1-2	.	TGTGCCAGTAGTATAGGTTGGGCGGGACGGAACTATGGCTACACCTTC	CASSIGWAGRNYGYTF
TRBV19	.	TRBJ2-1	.	TGTGCCAGTAGTATAGGCATCAATGAGCAGTTCTTC	CASSIGINEQFF
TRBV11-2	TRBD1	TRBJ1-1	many	TGTGCCAGCAGCGCCTCTAACAGGGGGACTGAAGCTTTCTTT	CASSASNRGTEAFF
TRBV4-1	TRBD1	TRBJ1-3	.	TGCGCCAGCAGCCAAGGTTTCGGGCAGGGGGGTAACACCATATATTTT	CASSQGFGQGGNTIYF
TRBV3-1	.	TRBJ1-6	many	TGTGCCAGCAGCCAAGGTTTCGGACTTAATTCACCCCTCCACTTT	CASSQGFGLNSPLHF
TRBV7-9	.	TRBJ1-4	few	TGTGCCAGCAGCCTATTGGCGGGGGGAGGAAAACTGTTTTTT	CASSLLAGGGKLFF
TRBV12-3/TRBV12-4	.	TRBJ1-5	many	TGTGCCAGCAGTTTCACTCGTCGGGGCAATCAGCCCCAGCATTTT	CASSFTRRGNQPQHF
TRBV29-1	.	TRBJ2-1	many	TGCAGCGCGTACCGGAGCTCCTACAATGAGCAGTTCTTC	CSAYRSSYNEQFF
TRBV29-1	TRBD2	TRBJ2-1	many	TGCAGCGTACGACTAGCGGGGACCTACAATGAGCAGTTCTTC	CSVRLAGTYNEQFF
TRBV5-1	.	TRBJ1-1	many	TGCGCCAGCAGCTTCACAGGAACGGGGACTGAAGCTTTCTTT	CASSFTGTGTEAFF
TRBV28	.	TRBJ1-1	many	TGTGCCAGCAGTTTGCCGACCAACCGCAGGGTGAACACTGAAGCTTTCTTT	CASSLPTNRRVNTEAFF